A selection of T cell receptor beta chains follows, all from one sample in a study of blood T cell repertoires in COVID-19. Sequencing used immunoSEQ multiplex PCR; TCRdb keeps in-frame clones, though not all of them. The sample has roughly 240,000 clones; less than 85% are singletons. The sample taken for sequencing was peripheral blood. The source is a man aged 55 to 69 who had recovered from COVID-19. Each CDR3 is given with its conserved first and last residue. A D gene is named only where the DNA matches it firmly. A clone size is listed for some rows: how often the clone was seen (once, few, many), or a class if it is expanded.

j_gene | d_gene | len | v_gene | abundance | CDR3aa | CDR3nt
TRBJ2-1 | NA | 14 | TRBV19 | NA | CASSIGAANNEQFF | TGTGCCAGTAGTATTGGGGCAGCTAACAATGAGCAGTTCTTC
TRBJ2-7 | NA | 14 | TRBV9 | NA | CASSVAGLDSLQYF | TGTGCCAGCAGCGTAGCCGGGTTAGACAGTCTACAGTACTTC
TRBJ1-1 | TRBD1 | 15 | TRBV10-3 | NA | CAISESDRGKGEAFF | TGTGCCATCAGTGAGTCAGACAGGGGAAAAGGTGAAGCTTTCTTT
TRBJ2-5 | NA | 12 | TRBV19 | once | CASSGLRETQYF | TGTGCCAGTAGCGGGTTGAGAGAGACCCAGTACTTC
TRBJ2-7 | TRBD1 | 14 | TRBV6-5 | NA | CASSPNRGPYEQYF | TGTGCCAGCAGCCCCAACAGGGGCCCCTACGAGCAGTACTTC
TRBJ1-3 | NA | 16 | TRBV5-6 | NA | CASSLALRDEGNTIYF | TGTGCCAGCAGCTTAGCCCTACGGGATGAAGGAAACACCATATATTTT
TRBJ2-3 | NA | 14 | TRBV28 | NA | CASKSRHSTDTQYF | TGTGCCAGCAAGTCGCGGCATAGCACAGATACGCAGTATTTT
TRBJ2-7 | NA | 14 | TRBV5-5 | NA | CASKIGHPGYEQYF | TGTGCCAGCAAGATTGGTCACCCAGGGTACGAGCAGTACTTC
TRBJ2-7 | NA | 12 | TRBV27 | once | CASAGSSYEQYF | TGTGCCAGCGCGGGGAGCTCCTACGAGCAGTACTTC
TRBJ1-4 | NA | 13 | TRBV18 | NA | CASSTGLGEKLFF | TGTGCCAGCTCAACTGGGCTTGGGGAAAAACTGTTTTTT
TRBJ2-2 | NA | 14 | TRBV2 | NA | CASRGYRDSGELFF | TGTGCCAGCCGAGGTTACAGGGATTCCGGGGAGCTGTTTTTT
TRBJ1-1 | NA | 17 | TRBV14 | NA | CASSQRSPGQLSTEAFF | TGTGCCAGCAGCCAACGGTCCCCCGGACAGTTAAGCACTGAAGCTTTCTTT
TRBJ2-7 | NA | 15 | TRBV3-1/TRBV3-2 | NA | CASSQGAGRNYEQYF | TGTGCCAGCAGCCAAGGTGCAGGGCGGAACTACGAGCAGTACTTC
TRBJ2-5 | NA | 15 | TRBV2 | NA | CASRGPGEAQETQYF | TGTGCCAGCAGGGGCCCCGGGGAAGCCCAAGAGACCCAGTACTTC
TRBJ1-5 | TRBD1 | 15 | TRBV6-1 | NA | CASSSRTGSNQPQHF | TGTGCCAGCAGTTCCAGGACAGGGAGCAATCAGCCCCAGCATTTT
TRBJ2-5 | NA | 13 | TRBV10-1 | NA | CASSEGPRETQYF | TGCGCCAGCAGTGAGGGCCCGCGGGAGACCCAGTACTTC
TRBJ2-7 | NA | 15 | TRBV11-2 | few | CASSLVGDGSYEQYF | TGTGCCAGCAGCTTAGTAGGGGATGGCTCCTACGAGCAGTACTTC
TRBJ2-2 | TRBD1 | 16 | TRBV19 | NA | CASSRGGGQGYGELFF | TGTGCCAGTAGTCGTGGTGGGGGACAGGGGTACGGGGAGCTGTTTTTT
TRBJ2-1 | NA | 11 | TRBV28 | NA | CASSQGRTGVF | TGTGCCAGCAGTCAAGGACGGACGGGGGTCTTC
TRBJ1-6 | NA | 14 | TRBV7-7 | NA | CASSLAGLGSPLHF | TGTGCTAGCAGCTTGGCAGGGTTGGGTTCACCCCTCCACTTT
TRBJ1-6 | NA | 14 | TRBV15 | few | CATSRGAGNSPLHF | TGTGCCACCAGCAGAGGGGCAGGTAATTCACCCCTCCACTTT
TRBJ2-3 | TRBD2 | 16 | TRBV3-1/TRBV3-2 | NA | CASSQVGGRATDTQYF | TGTGCCAGCAGCCAAGTGGGTGGGAGGGCCACAGATACGCAGTATTTT
TRBJ1-2 | NA | 18 | TRBV21-1 | NA | CASSKRRGSQGTNYGYTF | TGTGCCAGCAGCAAAAGGAGGGGATCGCAGGGTACTAACTATGGCTACACCTTC
TRBJ2-3 | TRBD2 | 15 | TRBV9 | NA | CASSEKAGRTDTQYF | TGTGCCAGCAGCGAAAAAGCGGGGCGCACAGATACGCAGTATTTT
TRBJ2-7 | TRBD2 | 14 | TRBV10-3 | NA | CAISGGLAGDEQYF | TGTGCCATCAGTGGGGGACTAGCGGGAGACGAGCAGTACTTC
TRBJ1-6 | TRBD1 | 15 | TRBV24-1 | NA | CATSPGTGYNSPLHF | TGTGCCACCAGCCCCGGGACAGGTTATAATTCACCCCTCCACTTT
TRBJ1-2 | TRBD1 | 15 | TRBV28 | NA | CASSQPGQGSYGYTF | TGTGCCAGCAGTCAACCGGGACAGGGATCCTATGGCTACACCTTC
TRBJ2-7 | TRBD2 | 15 | TRBV6-5 | NA | CASFGTSGRTYEQYF | TGTGCCAGTTTCGGGACTAGCGGGCGGACCTACGAGCAGTACTTC
TRBJ2-5 | NA | 13 | TRBV14 | NA | CASSQDVVQTQYF | TGTGCCAGCAGCCAAGATGTAGTGCAGACCCAGTACTTC
TRBJ2-3 | TRBD1 | 15 | TRBV5-1 | NA | CASSLARGQGDTQYF | TGCGCCAGCAGCTTGGCCAGGGGACAGGGAGATACGCAGTATTTT
TRBJ2-7 | TRBD1 | 17 | TRBV4-2 | NA | CASSQPGTGGSSYEQYF | TGTGCCAGCAGCCAACCCGGGACAGGGGGGAGCTCCTACGAGCAGTACTTC
TRBJ2-7 | NA | 12 | TRBV5-6 | NA | CASKEGRSEQYF | TGTGCCAGCAAAGAGGGAAGAAGCGAGCAGTACTTC
TRBJ2-2 | NA | 18 | TRBV6-2/TRBV6-3 | NA | CASSYSMGHRVNTGELFF | TGTGCCAGCAGTTACTCGATGGGTCACAGGGTTAACACCGGGGAGCTGTTTTTT
TRBJ1-5 | TRBD1 | 15 | TRBV19 | few | CASRTTGLGNQPQHF | TGTGCCAGTAGGACGACAGGGCTTGGCAATCAGCCCCAGCATTTT
TRBJ1-5 | TRBD1 | 13 | TRBV30 | NA | CAWSFGQGQPQHF | TGTGCCTGGAGTTTCGGACAGGGTCAGCCCCAGCATTTT
TRBJ1-6 | NA | 15 | TRBV27 | once | CASSPTTGENSPLHF | TGTGCCAGCAGTCCCACGACGGGGGAGAATTCACCCCTCCACTTT
TRBJ2-1 | TRBD2 | 16 | TRBV6-6 | NA | CASSNSGRSSYNEQFF | TGTGCCAGCAGCAATAGCGGGAGGAGCTCCTACAATGAGCAGTTCTTC
TRBJ1-1 | TRBD1 | 15 | TRBV9 | NA | CASSDQQGAVTEAFF | TGTGCCAGCAGCGACCAACAGGGGGCGGTCACTGAAGCTTTCTTT
TRBJ2-1 | TRBD2 | 16 | TRBV27 | NA | CASSPRGRLGYNEQFF | TGTGCCAGCAGTCCCCGCGGGAGGCTGGGATACAATGAGCAGTTCTTC